The entry below gives a single TCR beta chain sequence along with its context. The specificity of this receptor is unknown. Base qualities were left out, and no much larger clone turns up one base away. Collaborating institutions collected whole blood in K2EDTA tubes following their own protocols. For TCRbeta analysis, collaborators shipped samples as frozen whole blood, isolated PBMCs, or DNA extracted from either of those sample types. The data derive from a study of blood T cell repertoires in COVID-19 (dated by TCRdb to about 2020). Broadly, across the study: Collaborator samples came from the United States, Italy and Spain and covered acute and convalescent phases of COVID-19. The material from the prospective study consisted of cDNA or gDNA derived from T cells, B-cell-depleted T cells, or PBMCs. Subjects who had been exposed to COVID-19, were actively infected with it, or had recovered from it provided the deeply sampled blood TCRbeta repertoires that made up the dataset. The repertoires were released in a freely available public database intended as a resource for research on the immune response to SARS-CoV-2. The samples were drawn from the first 160 participants of the ongoing ImmuneRACE study and from 950 to 1,500 subjects provided by 6 global collaborators. A de-identified subject ID, COVID-19 status, age in years and sex were almost always included in the sample metadata. Where available, HLA class I and class II types were obtained from metadata supplied by the sample provider rather than from assay-based typing.

V and J lose 5 bases and 7 bases, and a span of 15 bases separates them. The CDR3, from cysteine to phenylalanine, totals 15 residues. CDR3 DNA is the only sequence kept; it has 45 bases, read in frame from the first base. CDR1 and CDR2 are drawn from the germline V gene: KGHSH, LQKENI. TCRbeta CDR3 regions were amplified from genomic DNA by means of the immunoSEQ Assay, a bias-controlled multiplex PCR. Under the source paper's analysis protocol: Nucleated cell counts per sample were estimated from amplification of reference gene primers within the assay. Sequence reads were collapsed and filtered to measure the absolute abundance of every unique TCRbeta CDR3 rearrangement. For each sample, productive Simpson clonality was calculated as the square root of Simpson's diversity index over productive rearrangements. The clones in this table, taken by TCRdb from immuneACCESS, are in-frame only. Not every clone is retained; where verified, under half of the shortfall comes from an unresolved V gene, and the cause of the rest is unknown. V and J calls and clone size follow that table, whereas D and trimming were derived from the DNA. This sample holds roughly 190,000 clones; 70% to 90% were observed only once. The ten biggest clones cover less than 6.5% of the sample.

Paper-wide results and their limitations: The amount of clinical and demographic metadata varied by source and participant and was provided uncurated.

The material sequenced was peripheral blood. The sequence derives from a woman between 70 and 85 years old with active or convalescent COVID-19. The rearranged segments are TRBV18 and TRBJ1-6; the D segment could be TRBD1, given 6 matching bases. The CDR3 region reads CASSSNGQPNSPLHF. The bases are TGTGCCAGCTCAAGTAACGGACAGCCAAATTCACCCCTCCACTTT.